This T cell receptor beta chain was identified during a study of response to subunit inactivated influenza vaccine (dated by TCRdb to the late 2010s). The study in broad terms: Deep quantitative profiling of the T cell receptor repertoire was used in the study to follow responses to a trivalent subunit inactivated influenza vaccine. Study-wide conclusions, independent of this receptor: The authors proposed that each seasonal influenza vaccination may bring in only a limited number of new T cells.

In its sample, this clonotype was seen a few times. Its antigen has not been determined. No base-level quality is on record; no much larger clone is a single base apart. CDR1 is given as KGHDR and CDR2 as SFDVKD, both from the germline V gene. Trimming costs V 9 bases and J 4 bases, and their ends lie 6 bases apart. The CDR3 sequence holds 11 residues, the cysteine and phenylalanine included. The retained sequence is limited to the CDR3, 33 bases, with the frame set at the first base. The library was made by RT-PCR. These reads were obtained on an Illumina HiSeq 2500. The public sequencing data were trimmed at Q25 with fastp and processed into clonotypes with MiXCR by TCRdb, which kept only in-frame beta chains. Every distinct CDR3 protein forms one entry, paired with its most common genes and DNA. The sample table lists around 580,000 distinct CDR3 sequences, about 11% of them with a count of one. Of the sample, roughly a tenth is held by the ten largest clones.

The chain is made from TRBV24-1 and TRBJ2-1, with the D gene not clear enough to name. This sequence originates from a man aged 50 to 59 who received an inactivated influenza vaccine. Donor details come from another sample of the same person, matched by shared clones. The sequences come from PBMCs from blood, collected on the day of vaccination. Here is the DNA: TGTGCCACCGGGCGGTACAATGAGCAGTTCTTC. Its translation reads: CATGRYNEQFF.